This TCR beta chain was found in a study of radiotherapy plus CTLA-4 blockade in lung cancer. Produced via immunoSEQ multiplex PCR; TCRdb's table is partial and in-frame only. The sample shows 49,000 or so clones, roughly four fifths of them seen only once. V lost 6 bases and J 1 base, leaving 13 bases between the germline ends. Germline CDR1 is LNHDA and CDR2 is SQIVND (reference sequence). The CDR3 loop spans 15 amino acids. This sequence joins TRBV19 and TRBJ1-3; D is uncertain. This specimen consisted of peripheral blood, obtained from a patient treated with radiotherapy plus ipilimumab. The source is a human donor with non-small cell lung cancer who had stable disease on radiotherapy plus ipilimumab. CDR3 bases: TGTGCCAGTAGGGGCAGTGGGCGGTCTGGAAACACCATATATTTT. Translating gives CASRGSGRSGNTIYF.